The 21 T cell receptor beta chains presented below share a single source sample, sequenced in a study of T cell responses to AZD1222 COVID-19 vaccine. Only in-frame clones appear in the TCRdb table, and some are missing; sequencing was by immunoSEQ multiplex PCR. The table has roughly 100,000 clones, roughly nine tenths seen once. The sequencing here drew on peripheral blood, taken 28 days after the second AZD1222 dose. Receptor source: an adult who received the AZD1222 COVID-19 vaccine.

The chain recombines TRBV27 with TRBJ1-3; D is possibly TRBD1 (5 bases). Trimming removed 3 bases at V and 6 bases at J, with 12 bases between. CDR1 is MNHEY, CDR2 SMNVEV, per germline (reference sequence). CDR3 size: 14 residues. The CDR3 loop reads CASSFFQGTNTIYF. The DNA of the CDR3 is TGTGCCAGCAGTTTCTTTCAGGGTACAAACACCATATATTTT.

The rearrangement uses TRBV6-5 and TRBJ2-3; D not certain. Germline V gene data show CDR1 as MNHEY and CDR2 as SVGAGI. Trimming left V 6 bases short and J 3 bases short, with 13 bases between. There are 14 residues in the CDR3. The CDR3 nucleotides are TGTGCCAGCAGAGGTTGGCGGTCAACAGATACGCAGTATTTT. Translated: CASRGWRSTDTQYF.

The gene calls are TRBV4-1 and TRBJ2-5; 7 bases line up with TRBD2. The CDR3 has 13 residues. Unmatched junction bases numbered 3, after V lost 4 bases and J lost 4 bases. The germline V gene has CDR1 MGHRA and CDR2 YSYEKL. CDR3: CASSRLAGETQYF. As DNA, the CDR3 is TGCGCCAGCAGCCGATTAGCGGGAGAGACCCAGTACTTC.

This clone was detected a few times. The CDR3: CSVVRGGRNEQYF. The CDR3 region has the DNA TGCAGCGTAGTCCGGGGGGGGAGGAACGAGCAGTACTTC. The gene calls are TRBV29-1 and TRBJ2-7; 8 bases line up with TRBD2. Germline V lookup: CDR1 SQVTM, CDR2 ANQGSEA. Trimming at V came to 6 bases and at J to 5 bases, leaving 9 bases not matched to a gene. This CDR3 comprises 13 residues.

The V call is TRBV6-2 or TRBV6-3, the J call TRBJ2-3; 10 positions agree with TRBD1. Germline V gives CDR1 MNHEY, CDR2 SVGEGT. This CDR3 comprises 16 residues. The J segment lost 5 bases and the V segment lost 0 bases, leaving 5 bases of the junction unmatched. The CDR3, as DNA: TGTGCCAGCAGTTACTCGTCGACAGGGGGCCAAGATACGCAGTATTTT. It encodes CASSYSSTGGQDTQYF.

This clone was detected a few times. The CDR3 sequence: CASSLQGLLGYTF. The CDR3 DNA sequence: TGTGCCAGCAGCTTACAGGGTCTCCTTGGCTACACCTTC. The chain carries TRBV7-9 and TRBJ1-2; D is perhaps TRBD1 (5 bases). The V and J ends lost 2 bases and 7 bases respectively, with 11 bases between them. Germline CDR1 SEHNR, CDR2 FQNEAQ (reference sequence). The CDR3 covers 13 residues.

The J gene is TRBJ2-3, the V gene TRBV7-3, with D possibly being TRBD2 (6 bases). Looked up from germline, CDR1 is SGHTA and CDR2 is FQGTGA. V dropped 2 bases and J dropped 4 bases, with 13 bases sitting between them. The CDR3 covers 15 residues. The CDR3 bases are TGTGCCAGCAGCTTAGTGGGTAGCGGCGCAGATACGCAGTATTTT. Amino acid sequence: CASSLVGSGADTQYF.

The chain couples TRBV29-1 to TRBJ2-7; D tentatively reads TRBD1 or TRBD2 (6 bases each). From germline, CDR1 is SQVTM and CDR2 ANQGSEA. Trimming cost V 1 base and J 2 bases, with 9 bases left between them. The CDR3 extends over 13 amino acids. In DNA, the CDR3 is TGCAGCGTTGAAGCGGGGGCCGCCTACGAGCAGTACTTC. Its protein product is CSVEAGAAYEQYF.

The CDR3 DNA reads as TGTGCCAGCAGCGGGTTCGCGGGCCTTAGCCACAATGAGCAGTTCTTC. Its protein product is CASSGFAGLSHNEQFF. The rearrangement links TRBV7-9 to TRBJ2-1, with TRBD2 as a possible D gene (5 bases). The CDR3 loop spans 16 amino acids. The germline V gene encodes CDR1 SEHNR and CDR2 FQNEAQ (reference sequence). Trimming took 5 bases from V and 5 from J, leaving 19 bases between them.

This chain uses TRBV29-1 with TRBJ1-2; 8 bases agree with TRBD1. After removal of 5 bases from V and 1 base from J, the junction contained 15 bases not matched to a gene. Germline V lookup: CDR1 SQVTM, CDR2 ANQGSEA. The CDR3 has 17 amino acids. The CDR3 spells CSVLGSGQANINYGYTF. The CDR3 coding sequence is TGCAGCGTTTTGGGTTCGGGACAGGCCAATATTAACTATGGCTACACCTTC. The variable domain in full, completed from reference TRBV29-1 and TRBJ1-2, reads SAVISQKPSRDICQRGTSLTIQCQVDSQVTMMFWYRQQPGQSLTLIATANQGSEATYESGFVIDKFPISRPNLTFSTLTVSNMSPEDSSIYLCSVLGSGQANINYGYTFGSGTRLTVV.

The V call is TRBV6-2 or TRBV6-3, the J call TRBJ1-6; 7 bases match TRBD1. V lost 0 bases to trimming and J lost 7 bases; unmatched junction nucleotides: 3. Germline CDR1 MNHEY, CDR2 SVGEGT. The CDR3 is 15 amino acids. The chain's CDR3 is CASSYSGQPNSPLHF. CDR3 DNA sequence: TGTGCCAGCAGTTACTCGGGACAGCCAAATTCACCCCTCCACTTT.

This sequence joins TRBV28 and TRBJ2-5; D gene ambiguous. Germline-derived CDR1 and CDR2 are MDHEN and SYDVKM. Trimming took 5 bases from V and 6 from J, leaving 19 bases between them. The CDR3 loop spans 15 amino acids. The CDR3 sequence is CASSPRVMVRKTQYF. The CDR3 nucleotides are TGTGCCAGCAGTCCCCGGGTGATGGTTCGAAAGACCCAGTACTTC. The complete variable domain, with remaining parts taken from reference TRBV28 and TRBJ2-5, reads DVKVTQSSRYLVKRTGEKVFLECVQDMDHENMFWYRQDPGLGLRLIYFSYDVKMKEKGDIPEGYSVSREKKERFSLILESASTNQTSMYLCASSPRVMVRKTQYFGPGTRLLVL.

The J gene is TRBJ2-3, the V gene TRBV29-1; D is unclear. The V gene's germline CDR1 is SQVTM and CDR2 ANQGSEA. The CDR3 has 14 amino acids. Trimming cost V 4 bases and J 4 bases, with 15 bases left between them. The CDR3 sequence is CSVGWGRNSDTQYF. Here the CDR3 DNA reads TGCAGCGTTGGATGGGGTCGGAATTCAGATACGCAGTATTTT.

CDR3 bases: TGTGCCAGCAGCTTAGAGGGACGAGAAAAACTGTTTTTT. Its protein product is CASSLEGREKLFF. This sequence joins TRBV7-8 and TRBJ1-4, with D maybe TRBD1 (5 bases). Germline V gene lookup returns CDR1 SGHVS and CDR2 FQNEAQ. This CDR3 is 13 amino acids long. Trimming cost V 1 base and J 8 bases, with 8 bases left between them.

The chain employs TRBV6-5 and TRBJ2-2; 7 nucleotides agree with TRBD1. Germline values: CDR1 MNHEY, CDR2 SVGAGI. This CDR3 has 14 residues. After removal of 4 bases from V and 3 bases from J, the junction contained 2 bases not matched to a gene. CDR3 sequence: CASSWGTDTGELFF. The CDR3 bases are TGTGCCAGCAGTTGGGGGACAGACACCGGGGAGCTGTTTTTT.

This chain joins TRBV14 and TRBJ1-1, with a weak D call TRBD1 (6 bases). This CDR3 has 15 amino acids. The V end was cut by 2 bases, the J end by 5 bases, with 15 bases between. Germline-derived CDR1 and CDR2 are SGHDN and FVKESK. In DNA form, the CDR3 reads TGTGCCAGCAGCCAACAGGGGCCCCGCGGGACTGAAGCTTTCTTT. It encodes CASSQQGPRGTEAFF.

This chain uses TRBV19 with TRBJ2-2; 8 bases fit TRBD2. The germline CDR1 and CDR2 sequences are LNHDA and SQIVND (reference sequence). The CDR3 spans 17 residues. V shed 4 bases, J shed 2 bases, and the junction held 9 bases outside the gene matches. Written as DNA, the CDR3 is TGTGCCAGTAGTAATAGCGGGACGAACATAAACACCGGGGAGCTGTTTTTT. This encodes CASSNSGTNINTGELFF.

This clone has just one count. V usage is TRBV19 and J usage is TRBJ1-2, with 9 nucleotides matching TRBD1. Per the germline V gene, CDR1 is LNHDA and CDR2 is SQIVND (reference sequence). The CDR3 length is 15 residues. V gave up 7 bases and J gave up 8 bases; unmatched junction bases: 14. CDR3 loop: CASNRVQGALGGYTF. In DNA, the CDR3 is TGTGCCAGTAATCGGGTACAGGGGGCCTTGGGAGGCTACACCTTC.

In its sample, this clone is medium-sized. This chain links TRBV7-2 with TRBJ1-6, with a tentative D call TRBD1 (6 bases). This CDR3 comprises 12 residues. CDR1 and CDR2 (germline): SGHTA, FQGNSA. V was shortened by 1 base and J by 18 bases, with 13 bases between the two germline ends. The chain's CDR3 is CASSLGAGETHF. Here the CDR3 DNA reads TGTGCCAGCAGCTTAGGAGCAGGGGAGACCCACTTT. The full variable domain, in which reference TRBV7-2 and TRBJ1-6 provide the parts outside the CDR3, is GAGVSQSPSNKVTEKGKDVELRCDPISGHTALYWYRQSLGQGLEFLIYFQGNSAPDKSGLPSDRFSAERTGGSVSTLTIQRTQQEDSAVYLCASSLGAGETHFGNGTRLTVT.

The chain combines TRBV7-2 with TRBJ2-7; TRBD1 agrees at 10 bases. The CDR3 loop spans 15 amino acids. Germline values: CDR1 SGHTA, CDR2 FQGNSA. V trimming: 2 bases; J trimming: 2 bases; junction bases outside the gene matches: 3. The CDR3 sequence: CASSLIGQGAYEQYF. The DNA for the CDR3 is TGTGCCAGCAGCTTAATTGGACAGGGGGCCTACGAGCAGTACTTC. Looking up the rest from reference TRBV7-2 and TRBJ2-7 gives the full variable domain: GAGVSQSPSNKVTEKGKDVELRCDPISGHTALYWYRQSLGQGLEFLIYFQGNSAPDKSGLPSDRFSAERTGGSVSTLTIQRTQQEDSAVYLCASSLIGQGAYEQYFGPGTRLTVT.

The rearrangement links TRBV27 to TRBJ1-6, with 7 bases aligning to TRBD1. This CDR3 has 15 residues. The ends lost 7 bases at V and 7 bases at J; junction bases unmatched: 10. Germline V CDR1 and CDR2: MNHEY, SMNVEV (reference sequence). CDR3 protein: CASTTPRQGNSPLHF. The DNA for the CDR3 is TGTGCCAGCACCACGCCTCGACAGGGCAATTCACCCCTCCACTTT.